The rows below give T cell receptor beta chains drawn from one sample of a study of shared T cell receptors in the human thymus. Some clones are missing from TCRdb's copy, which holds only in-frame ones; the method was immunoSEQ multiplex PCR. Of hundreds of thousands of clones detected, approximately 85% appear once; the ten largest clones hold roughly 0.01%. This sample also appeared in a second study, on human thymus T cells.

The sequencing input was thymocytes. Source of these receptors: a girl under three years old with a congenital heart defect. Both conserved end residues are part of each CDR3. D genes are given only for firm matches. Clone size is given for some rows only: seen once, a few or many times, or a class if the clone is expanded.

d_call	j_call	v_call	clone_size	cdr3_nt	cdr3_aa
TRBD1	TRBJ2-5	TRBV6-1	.	TGTGCCAGCAGTGAAGCCGGGACAGATGGACCAGAGACCCAGTACTTC	CASSEAGTDGPETQYF
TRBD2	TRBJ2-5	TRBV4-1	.	TGCGCCAGCAGCCCGGCCGGGCGGGGGGGCGTTCGTAAAGAGACCCAGTACTTC	CASSPAGRGGVRKETQYF
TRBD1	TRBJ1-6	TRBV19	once	TGTGCCAGTAGTCCGCGACAGGGTAATTCACCCCTCCACTTT	CASSPRQGNSPLHF
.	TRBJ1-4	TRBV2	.	TGTGCCAGCAGTGGGCCAGGGAGGTATGAAAAACTGTTTTTT	CASSGPGRYEKLFF
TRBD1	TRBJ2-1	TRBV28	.	TGTGCCAGCAGTCAGGAAGGGGGCCGCTCCTACAATGAGCAGTTCTTC	CASSQEGGRSYNEQFF
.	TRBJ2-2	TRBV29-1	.	TGCAGCGTTGATTTACCAGGGGCAGGGGTGACCGGGGAGCTGTTTTTT	CSVDLPGAGVTGELFF
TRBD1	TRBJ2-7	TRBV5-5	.	TGTGCCAGCAGCTTTAACAGGGGACCCACCTACGAGCAGTACTTC	CASSFNRGPTYEQYF
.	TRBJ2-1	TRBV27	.	TGTGCCAGCAGTTTCCGAGACCGCCGGAGTCCATACAATGAGCAGTTCTTC	CASSFRDRRSPYNEQFF
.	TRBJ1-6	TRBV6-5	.	TGTGCCACTAATCCTCGGAGTAATTCACCCCTCCACTTT	CATNPRSNSPLHF
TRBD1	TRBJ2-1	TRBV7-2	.	TGTGCCAGCAGCCTTCCCACAGGGGGCGATGAGCAGTTCTTC	CASSLPTGGDEQFF
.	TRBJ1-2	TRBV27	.	TGTGCCAGCAAACTAGGGGGAGAAGACTATGGCTACACCTTC	CASKLGGEDYGYTF
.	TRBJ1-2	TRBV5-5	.	TGTGCCTCCACCCCCATGAAAAGCAACTATGGCTACACCTTC	CASTPMKSNYGYTF
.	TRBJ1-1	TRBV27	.	TGTGCCAGCAGGCCATTATACGGGGTGAACACTGAAGCTTTCTTT	CASRPLYGVNTEAFF
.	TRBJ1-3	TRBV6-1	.	TGTGCCAGCAGTGAAGCGGGCCAGGGCCCCCACTCTGGAAACACCATATATTTT	CASSEAGQGPHSGNTIYF
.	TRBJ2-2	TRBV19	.	TGTGCCAGTACTGGGGACACCCTGAACACCGGGGAGCTGTTTTTT	CASTGDTLNTGELFF
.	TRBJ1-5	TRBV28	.	TGTGCCAGCAGTCCCCCCTCGTGGGGGCATTATCAGCCCCAGCATTTT	CASSPPSWGHYQPQHF
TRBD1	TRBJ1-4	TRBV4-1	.	TGCGCCAGCAGCCAGGAAGTGAAAGGGACAGGGATAGTGGGTTATAATGAAAAACTGTTTTTT	CASSQEVKGTGIVGYNEKLFF